The source of this TCR beta chain is a study of blood T cell repertoires in COVID-19. How the authors handled the data: Using reference gene primer amplification, nucleated cell counts were estimated. Libraries were prepared by immunoSEQ multiplex PCR; TCRdb keeps only in-frame clonotypes and omits some of them. V and J calls plus clone size are reproduced from that table; the DNA served to infer D and trimming. The sample consists of roughly 230,000 clones, 70% to 90% of them appearing once. The germline V gene encodes CDR1 SNHLY and CDR2 FYNNEI. This CDR3 spans 15 amino acids. V lost 7 bases and J 0 bases, leaving 12 bases between the germline ends.

The rearrangement joins TRBV2 to TRBJ2-2; perhaps TRBD1 as D (7 bases). Sequencing was carried out using peripheral blood. The sequence came from a man aged 35 to 55 with acute or convalescent COVID-19. CDR3 nucleotides: TGTGCCAGCAAGGAGGGACAGACGAACACCGGGGAGCTGTTTTTT. Translated: CASKEGQTNTGELFF.